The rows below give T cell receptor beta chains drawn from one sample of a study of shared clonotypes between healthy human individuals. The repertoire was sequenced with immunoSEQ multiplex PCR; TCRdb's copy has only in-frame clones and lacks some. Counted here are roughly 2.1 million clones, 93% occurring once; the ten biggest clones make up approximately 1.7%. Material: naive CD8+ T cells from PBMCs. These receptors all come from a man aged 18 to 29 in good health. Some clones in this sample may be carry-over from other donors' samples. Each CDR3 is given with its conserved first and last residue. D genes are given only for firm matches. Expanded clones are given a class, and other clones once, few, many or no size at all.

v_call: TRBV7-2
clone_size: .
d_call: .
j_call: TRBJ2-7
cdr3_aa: CASSLEESPGYEQYF
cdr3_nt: TGTGCCAGCAGCTTAGAAGAGTCCCCAGGGTACGAGCAGTACTTC

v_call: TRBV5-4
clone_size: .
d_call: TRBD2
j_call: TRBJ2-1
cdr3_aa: CASSLRRELLNEQFF
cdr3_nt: TGTGCCAGCAGCTTGAGGCGGGAGCTGCTCAATGAGCAGTTCTTC

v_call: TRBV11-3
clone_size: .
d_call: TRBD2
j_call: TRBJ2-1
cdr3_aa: CASSAGRLAGAALGGNEQFF
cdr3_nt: TGTGCCAGCAGCGCTGGCCGACTAGCGGGAGCCGCCTTGGGTGGAAATGAGCAGTTCTTC

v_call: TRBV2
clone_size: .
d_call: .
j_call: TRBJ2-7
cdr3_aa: CASTSWGFGSSYEQYF
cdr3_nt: TGTGCCAGCACGTCATGGGGTTTTGGTAGCTCCTACGAGCAGTACTTC

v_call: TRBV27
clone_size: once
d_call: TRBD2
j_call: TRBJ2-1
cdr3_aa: CASSLPGLAGPEQFF
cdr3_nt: TGTGCCAGCAGTCTTCCGGGACTAGCGGGTCCGGAGCAGTTCTTC

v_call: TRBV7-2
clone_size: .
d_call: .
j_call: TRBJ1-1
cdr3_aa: CASSDPGTEAFF
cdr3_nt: TGTGCCAGCAGCGACCCCGGGACTGAAGCTTTCTTT

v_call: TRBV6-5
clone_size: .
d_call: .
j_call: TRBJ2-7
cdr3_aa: CASRYAGVVNEQYF
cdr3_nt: TGTGCCAGCAGATACGCAGGGGTTGTTAACGAGCAGTACTTC

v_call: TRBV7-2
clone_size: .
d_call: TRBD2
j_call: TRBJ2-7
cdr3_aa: CASSLGAGVFYEQYF
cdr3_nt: TGTGCCAGCAGCCTCGGAGCGGGAGTCTTCTACGAGCAGTACTTC

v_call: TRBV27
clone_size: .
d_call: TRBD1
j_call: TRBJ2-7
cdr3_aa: CASSWTGASTYEQYF
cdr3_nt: TGTGCCAGCAGTTGGACAGGAGCTTCTACCTACGAGCAGTACTTC

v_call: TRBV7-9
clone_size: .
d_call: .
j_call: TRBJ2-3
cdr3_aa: CASSFGLGLREDTQYF
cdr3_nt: TGTGCCAGCAGCTTTGGATTGGGCCTTCGGGAGGATACGCAGTATTTT

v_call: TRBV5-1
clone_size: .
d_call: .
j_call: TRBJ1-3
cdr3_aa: CASRGGGGNTIYF
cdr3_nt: TGCGCCAGCAGAGGTGGGGGAGGAAACACCATATATTTT

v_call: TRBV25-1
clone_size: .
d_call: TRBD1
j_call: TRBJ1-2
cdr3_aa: CASSKGTVDYGYTF
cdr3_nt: TGTGCCAGCAGTAAAGGGACAGTAGACTATGGCTACACCTTC

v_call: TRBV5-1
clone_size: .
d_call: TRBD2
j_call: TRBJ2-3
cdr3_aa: CASRGTGGRADTQYF
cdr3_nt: TGCGCCAGCCGCGGAACGGGAGGGCGGGCAGATACGCAGTATTTT

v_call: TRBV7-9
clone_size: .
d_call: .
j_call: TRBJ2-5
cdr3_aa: CASSLDSKGYQETQYF
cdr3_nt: TGTGCCAGCAGCTTAGATTCCAAGGGTTACCAAGAGACCCAGTACTTC

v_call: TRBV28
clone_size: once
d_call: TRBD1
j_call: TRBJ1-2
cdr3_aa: CAKAPDRGLYGYTF
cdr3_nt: TGTGCCAAGGCCCCGGACAGGGGGCTGTATGGCTACACCTTC

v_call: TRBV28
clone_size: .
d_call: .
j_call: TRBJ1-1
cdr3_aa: CASSLAGGNTEAFF
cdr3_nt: TGTGCCAGCAGTTTAGCTGGGGGGAACACTGAAGCTTTCTTT

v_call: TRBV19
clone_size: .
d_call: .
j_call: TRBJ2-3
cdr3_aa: CASSMASSATDTQYF
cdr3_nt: TGTGCCAGTAGTATGGCTAGCTCAGCCACAGATACGCAGTATTTT

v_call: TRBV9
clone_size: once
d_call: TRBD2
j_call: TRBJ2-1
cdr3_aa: CASSAPSGTSYNEQFF
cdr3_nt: TGTGCCAGCAGCGCCCCATCCGGGACTAGTTACAATGAGCAGTTCTTC

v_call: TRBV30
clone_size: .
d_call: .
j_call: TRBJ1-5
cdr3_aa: CAWSVGPRSNQPQHF
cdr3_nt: TGTGCCTGGAGTGTAGGTCCACGGAGCAATCAGCCCCAGCATTTT

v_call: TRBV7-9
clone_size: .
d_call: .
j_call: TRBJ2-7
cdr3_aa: CASSSIRRLASYEQYF
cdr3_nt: TGTGCCAGCAGCTCTATCCGGAGACTGGCGTCCTACGAGCAGTACTTC

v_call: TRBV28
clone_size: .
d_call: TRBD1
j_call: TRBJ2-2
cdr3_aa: CASSLFGTEIGGELFF
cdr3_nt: TGTGCCAGCAGTTTGTTTGGGACAGAGATAGGCGGGGAGCTGTTTTTT

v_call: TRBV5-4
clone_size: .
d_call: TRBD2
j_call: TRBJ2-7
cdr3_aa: CASSSLAGEYEQYF
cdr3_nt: TGTGCCAGCAGCTCGTTAGCGGGAGAGTACGAGCAGTACTTC

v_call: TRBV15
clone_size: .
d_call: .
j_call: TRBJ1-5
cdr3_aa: CATSRGRGGLQPQHF
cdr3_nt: TGTGCCACCAGCAGGGGACGGGGGGGTTTGCAGCCCCAGCATTTT

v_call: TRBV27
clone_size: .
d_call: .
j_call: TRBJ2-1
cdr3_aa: CASSPLEGGGQFF
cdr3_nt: TGTGCCAGCAGTCCCCTAGAGGGTGGTGGGCAGTTCTTC

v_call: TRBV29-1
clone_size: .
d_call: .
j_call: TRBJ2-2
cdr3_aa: CSVDEGAGTGELFF
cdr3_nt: TGCAGCGTTGATGAGGGCGCGGGCACCGGGGAGCTGTTTTTT